The rows below give T cell receptor beta chains drawn from one sample of a study of OX40 agonist ivuxolimab in advanced cancers. Only in-frame clones appear in the TCRdb table, and some are missing; sequencing was by immunoSEQ multiplex PCR. The table lists 73,000 or so clones, roughly 90% of them singletons. Sequenced here: CD4+ or CD8+ T cells sorted from blood, sampled in a trial of the OX40 agonist ivuxolimab. The origin of the receptors is an adult with an advanced solid tumor such as melanoma, head and neck, liver or kidney cancer. Each CDR3 is given with its conserved first and last residue. D genes are given only for firm matches. For some rows the clone size is stated as once, few or many, or as a class when expanded; others skip it.

NA	TRBV4-1	NA	TRBJ1-5	CASSQGQGTYQPQHF	TGCGCCAGCAGCCAAGGGCAGGGAACTTATCAGCCCCAGCATTTT
NA	TRBV4-1	NA	TRBJ2-1	CASSLSRGSDNEQFF	TGCGCCAGCAGCCTGAGTAGGGGTTCCGACAATGAGCAGTTCTTC
once	TRBV27	NA	TRBJ2-5	CASSPSGVREQETQYF	TGTGCCAGCAGTCCGAGCGGAGTGAGGGAACAAGAGACCCAGTACTTC
NA	TRBV6-1	NA	TRBJ1-2	CASSPRGTRTSGYTF	TGTGCCAGCAGTCCAAGAGGGACGCGGACAAGCGGCTACACCTTC
NA	TRBV11-1	NA	TRBJ2-1	CASTSLSGREQFF	TGTGCCAGCACTTCCCTCTCTGGACGGGAGCAGTTCTTC
NA	TRBV25-1	TRBD1	TRBJ1-2	CASSKGQGGGYTF	TGTGCCAGCAGTAAGGGACAGGGCGGAGGCTACACCTTC
NA	TRBV10-1	TRBD2	TRBJ2-7	CASSPTSGRSYEQYF	TGCGCCAGCAGTCCCACTAGCGGGAGATCCTACGAGCAGTACTTC
NA	TRBV9	NA	TRBJ1-5	CASSVDGSNQPQHF	TGTGCCAGCAGCGTAGACGGGAGCAATCAGCCCCAGCATTTT
NA	TRBV7-3	TRBD1	TRBJ2-2	CASSPQGGTSGELFF	TGTGCCAGCAGTCCACAGGGGGGAACGAGCGGGGAGCTGTTTTTT
NA	TRBV6-5	NA	TRBJ2-1	CASSYGTASYNEQFF	TGTGCCAGCAGTTACGGGACGGCTTCCTACAATGAGCAGTTCTTC
once	TRBV5-1	NA	TRBJ1-3	CASSLPQGSGNTIYF	TGCGCCAGCAGCCTCCCTCAGGGAAGTGGAAACACCATATATTTT
NA	TRBV5-5	NA	TRBJ2-7	CASSPLEIKGAREQYF	TGTGCCAGCAGCCCCCTTGAGATAAAAGGGGCGAGGGAGCAGTACTTC
NA	TRBV9	NA	TRBJ1-1	CASSAKGANTEAFF	TGTGCCAGCAGCGCCAAGGGTGCGAACACTGAAGCTTTCTTT
NA	TRBV7-6	TRBD1	TRBJ2-5	CASSRGQQETQYF	TGTGCCAGCAGCCGGGGACAGCAAGAGACCCAGTACTTC
NA	TRBV2	NA	TRBJ1-1	CASSEQGNTEAFF	TGTGCCAGCAGTGAACAGGGGAACACTGAAGCTTTCTTT
NA	TRBV5-1	NA	TRBJ1-1	CASSSQQGWVTEAFF	TGCGCCAGCAGCTCTCAACAGGGTTGGGTCACTGAAGCTTTCTTT
NA	TRBV2	TRBD1	TRBJ1-2	CARRDRGQGGYTF	TGTGCCAGACGGGACAGGGGGCAGGGTGGCTACACCTTC
NA	TRBV7-3	NA	TRBJ2-1	CASSSGRSARPYNEQFF	TGTGCCAGCAGCTCTGGGCGCTCCGCCAGACCCTACAATGAGCAGTTCTTC
NA	TRBV6-6	TRBD2	TRBJ2-5	CASQAGAGTQYF	TGTGCCAGCCAAGCGGGGGCGGGGACCCAGTACTTC
NA	TRBV5-1	NA	TRBJ1-4	CASSPKTGGATNEKLFF	TGCGCCAGCAGCCCCAAAACGGGGGGCGCAACTAATGAAAAACTGTTTTTT
NA	TRBV5-5	NA	TRBJ2-2	CASSTRVLGAGELFF	TGTGCCAGCAGCACCAGGGTATTAGGGGCCGGGGAGCTGTTTTTT
once	TRBV11-1	NA	TRBJ1-4	CASSLGRTWDEKLFF	TGTGCCAGCAGCCTAGGAAGGACTTGGGATGAAAAACTGTTTTTT
NA	TRBV25-1	NA	TRBJ1-5	CATPPKQGGNQPQHF	TGTGCCACTCCCCCGAAACAGGGCGGCAATCAGCCCCAGCATTTT